This is a list of T cell receptor beta chains from one sample in a study of blood T cell repertoires in COVID-19. Produced via immunoSEQ multiplex PCR; TCRdb's table is partial and in-frame only. Of 150,000 to 200,000 clones listed, approximately 87% are singletons. Material for sequencing was peripheral blood. Receptors originate from a woman between 55 and 75 years old with COVID-19, enrolled during active disease. Both conserved end residues are part of each CDR3.

j_gene	len	v_gene	CDR3aa
TRBJ1-5	13	TRBV29-1	CSVAEGGNQPQHF
TRBJ2-1	16	TRBV5-1	CASSLYSGRAGNEQFF
TRBJ2-1	14	TRBV11-3	CASSATPSGNEQFF
TRBJ2-7	11	TRBV27	CATRTAYEQYF
TRBJ2-1	13	TRBV14	CASKPAGYHEQFF
TRBJ2-7	13	TRBV11-3	CASSRGQGYEQYF
TRBJ1-2	13	TRBV5-6	CASSEGTAYGYTF
TRBJ1-1	17	TRBV27	CASSSDRRLYENTEAFF
TRBJ1-2	14	TRBV4-3	CASSQDTGNYGYTF
TRBJ1-3	13	TRBV9	CASATGVGNTIYF
TRBJ1-2	13	TRBV7-2	CASSLPGNYGYTF
TRBJ2-7	15	TRBV9	CASSSRGGRGYEQYF
TRBJ1-6	12	TRBV6-4	CASSQGGSPLHF
TRBJ2-7	14	TRBV5-4	CASSRDRGLDEQYF